One sample yielded the 13 T cell receptor beta chains listed below, sequenced in a study of glioma-infiltrating T cells (dated by TCRdb to between 2015 and 2016). Instrument used: Illumina MiSeq. TCR alpha and beta CDR3 regions were amplified with the iRepertoire nested amplicon-rescue multiplex PCR (arm-PCR) platform from RNA. Through fastp at Q25 and MiXCR, TCRdb rebuilt clones from the public reads, retaining in-frame beta chains. Every CDR3 protein is listed once, alongside the most common genes and DNA of its rows. The sample table shows more than 300,000 distinct CDR3 sequences, and around 38% are seen once. The ten largest clones represent around 12% of the sample. Sequenced input: glioma tissue, nonneoplastic brain tissue, or PBMCs (not recorded which). These receptors originate from a human donor with low-grade glioma or glioblastoma, undergoing nonglioma brain surgery, or in good health (not recorded which).

This clonotype was seen a handful of times. The genes are TRBV20-1 and TRBJ2-1; D is possibly TRBD1 or TRBD2 (5 bases each). The CDR3 contains 13 residues. V lost 4 bases and J lost 7, with 14 bases in between. Germline CDR1 DFQATT, CDR2 SNEGSKA (reference sequence). The CDR3 nucleotides read TGCAGTGCTAAAAACCCTTGGGGGAATGAGCAGTTCTTC. It encodes CSAKNPWGNEQFF.

This clonotype was observed at least ten times. The gene calls are TRBV20-1 and TRBJ1-2, with D possibly matching TRBD1 (6 bases). Germline CDR1 DFQATT, CDR2 SNEGSKA (reference sequence). V lost 7 bases to trimming and J lost 2 bases, with 20 bases between them. The CDR3 loop spans 15 amino acids. CDR3 region: CSVRRSDSQNYGYTF. The CDR3 nucleotides are TGCAGTGTGAGACGGTCGGACAGCCAGAACTATGGCTACACCTTC.

This clonotype was picked up many times. This chain connects TRBV6-2 or TRBV6-3 to TRBJ2-1, with no clear D. CDR1 is MNHEY and CDR2 is SVGEGT in the germline V gene. V lost 2 bases and J lost 0, with 8 bases in between. The CDR3 length is 15 residues. The chain's CDR3 is CASSYIASSYNEQFF. The CDR3 DNA follows: TGTGCCAGCAGTTACATAGCTAGCTCCTACAATGAGCAGTTCTTC.

Comment on this clonotype: With a much larger clone just one base away, this may be a read error. The chain is built from TRBV28 and TRBJ2-1; D perhaps matches TRBD1 (5 bases). V shed 7 bases and J shed 6 bases, with 10 bases lying between them. The CDR3 spans 12 residues. Germline CDR1 reads MDHEN; CDR2 reads SYDVKM. CDR3 bases: TGTGCCAGCATCCCAGGGCCCAATGAGCAGTTCTTC. This sequence encodes CASIPGPNEQFF. The variable domain in full, with the rest retrieved from reference TRBV28 and TRBJ2-1, is DVKVTQSSRYLVKRTGEKVFLECVQDMDHENMFWYRQDPGLGLRLIYFSYDVKMKEKGDIPEGYSVSREKKERFSLILESASTNQTSMYLCASIPGPNEQFFGPGTRLTVL.

This clonotype was detected many times. The chain couples TRBV6-2 or TRBV6-3 to TRBJ2-6; 11 positions agree with TRBD1. Per germline, CDR1 MNHEY and CDR2 SVGEGT. The CDR3 extends over 18 amino acids. Trimming at V came to 2 bases and at J to 2 bases, leaving 5 bases not matched to a gene. The CDR3 loop reads CASSYPGQGVPGANVLTF. The CDR3 region has the DNA TGTGCCAGCAGTTACCCGGGACAGGGGGTTCCTGGGGCCAACGTCCTGACTTTC.

The CDR3 DNA reads as TGCAGTGCTAGAAGAAGAAGGGGACGGGGACAAGAGACCCAGTACTTC. Encoded protein: CSARRRRGRGQETQYF. The chain recombines TRBV20-1 with TRBJ2-5, with D perhaps given as TRBD1 or TRBD2 (5 bases each). This CDR3 spans 16 amino acids. Trimming removed 2 bases at V and 2 bases at J, with 18 bases between. Germline V gene sequence: CDR1 DFQATT, CDR2 SNEGSKA (reference sequence).

This chain uses TRBV4-2 with TRBJ1-1, with D uncertain. This CDR3 spans 16 amino acids. Germline V gene sequence: CDR1 LGHNA, CDR2 YNFKEQ. The ends were cut back, 1 base at V and 7 bases at J, with 19 bases in the middle. CDR3 nucleotide sequence: TGTGCCAGCAGCCAAGGACGGGGAGTATACACCCATGAAGCTTTCTTT. This encodes CASSQGRGVYTHEAFF.

Note on this clonotype: At one of its ends the junction is not consistent with the germline gene, which may arise from a read error. This chain uses TRBV15 with TRBJ1-1; no clear D. Germline CDR1 reads LNHNV; CDR2 reads YYDKDF (reference sequence). This CDR3 spans 12 amino acids. CDR3 region: CATRGMSTEAFF. CDR3 DNA sequence: TGTGCCACCAGAGGGATGAGCACTGAAGCTTTCTTC.

The J gene is TRBJ2-7, the V gene TRBV4-2; tentatively, D is TRBD1 or TRBD2 (5 bases each). V lost 5 bases, J lost 6 bases, and 14 bases lay in between. The CDR3 totals 13 residues. Germline CDR1 is LGHNA and CDR2 is YNFKEQ. In nucleotides, the CDR3 is TGTGCCAGCAGCTACTCCGGGGCAGTCGAGCAGTACTTC. Its protein product is CASSYSGAVEQYF.

CDR3 region: CASRFRAGADTQYF. Written as DNA, the CDR3 is TGTGCCAGCAGATTTAGAGCGGGAGCAGATACGCAGTATTTT. The V and J genes are TRBV6-6 and TRBJ2-3; 8 nucleotides agree with TRBD2. Germline lookup yields CDR1 MNHNY and CDR2 SVGAGI (reference sequence). The trim removed 6 bases at V and 4 bases at J, leaving 6 bases unmatched. The CDR3 spans 14 residues.

This clonotype was seen a single time. The chain recombines TRBV18 with TRBJ1-1; D may be TRBD1 (5 bases). The CDR3 is made up of 19 amino acids. The germline V and J ends were trimmed by 4 bases and 4 bases, with 28 bases remaining between them. Germline V gene lookup returns CDR1 KGHSH and CDR2 LQKENI. CDR3 in amino acids: CASSQTGGVLLGVGTEAFF. CDR3 nucleotides: TGTGCCAGCTCACAAACGGGAGGGGTCCTTCTCGGGGTAGGCACTGAAGCTTTCTTT.

The rearrangement uses TRBV10-3 and TRBJ2-3, with 10 bases identical to TRBD2. With 3 bases clipped from V and 3 bases from J, the junction kept 6 bases outside the gene matches. The CDR3 has 16 residues. Germline V gene data show CDR1 as ENHRY and CDR2 as SYGVKD. In DNA, the CDR3 is TGTGCCATCAGTGAAGGCGCACTAGCGGGGACAGATACGCAGTATTTT. It is translated as CAISEGALAGTDTQYF.

About this clonotype itself: A much larger clonotype is one base distant, so this may be a read error. The V and J genes are TRBV6-1 and TRBJ1-5; D perhaps matches TRBD1 (6 bases). Germline V gives CDR1 MNHNS, CDR2 SASEGT. This CDR3 is 15 amino acids long. Trimming took off 10 bases at V and 0 bases at J, with 16 bases between the two ends. The CDR3 sequence: CATRTHRASNQPQHF. CDR3 bases: TGTGCCACCAGAACACACAGGGCTAGCAATCAGCCCCAGCATTTT.